Listed below are T cell receptor beta chains from one sample, sequenced in a study of shared T cell receptors in the human thymus. Clones were sequenced by immunoSEQ multiplex PCR, and TCRdb holds only the in-frame ones, with some missing. The data show 700,000 or so clones, with 70% to 90% seen just once and 0.008% to 0.011% held by the top ten. The sample also formed part of further work on human thymus T cells.

The specimen was thymocytes. Receptors originate from a girl under three years old with a congenital heart defect. The CDR3 runs from the conserved cysteine through the conserved F or W. D genes are given only for firm matches. Clone sizes are given selectively: once, few, many, or a class where the clone is expanded.

j_gene | v_gene | abundance | d_gene | CDR3nt | CDR3aa
TRBJ1-1 | TRBV5-1 | . | . | TGCGCCAGCAGGTGGGGGGGGCGAAGTACTGAAGCTTTCTTT | CASRWGGRSTEAFF
TRBJ2-2 | TRBV25-1 | . | TRBD2 | TGTGCCAGCGGGGTAGCGGGGATAACCGGGGAGCTGTTTTTT | CASGVAGITGELFF
TRBJ1-1 | TRBV5-6 | . | . | TGTGCCAGCAGCGTAAAACAGGGTAACACTGAAGCTTTCTTT | CASSVKQGNTEAFF
TRBJ2-5 | TRBV10-3 | . | . | TGTGCCATCAGTGAATGGGGGGACGGGGGAGAGACCCAGTACTTC | CAISEWGDGGETQYF
TRBJ1-1 | TRBV5-1 | . | . | TGCGCCAGCAGCGGGGACAACAACACTGAAGCTTTCTTT | CASSGDNNTEAFF
TRBJ2-3 | TRBV9 | . | . | TGTGCCAGCAGCCCTAAGGGGGGGCCCACAGATACGCAGTATTTT | CASSPKGGPTDTQYF
TRBJ2-3 | TRBV12-5 | . | . | TGTGCTAGTGGTTTGATAGGGGAAGATACGCAGTATTTT | CASGLIGEDTQYF
TRBJ1-1 | TRBV30 | . | . | TGTGCCTGGGACACCCTCGAGGGAGCTTTCTTT | CAWDTLEGAFF
TRBJ1-5 | TRBV4-2 | . | . | TGTGCCAGCAGCCAAGATTACTCGGTACAGGGAGATCAGCCCCAGCATTTT | CASSQDYSVQGDQPQHF
TRBJ2-3 | TRBV9 | . | . | TGTGCCAGCAGTCCTCTCAGGGTGTTGGATACGCAGTATTTT | CASSPLRVLDTQYF
TRBJ2-7 | TRBV15 | . | TRBD2 | TGTGCCACCAGCAGAGTTGGGGGGGGCTCCTACGAGCAGTACTTC | CATSRVGGGSYEQYF
TRBJ1-5 | TRBV4-3 | . | . | TGCGCCAGCAGCCAAGATCCAGGGTGCCAGCCCCAGCATTTT | CASSQDPGCQPQHF
TRBJ1-2 | TRBV13 | . | TRBD1 | TGTGCCAGCAGCTTAGAGGGACAGGGCCCCTACACCTTC | CASSLEGQGPYTF
TRBJ1-2 | TRBV7-2 | . | . | TGTGCCAGCAGCTCGACTCTAACCGTCCTCGGGATGGGTTTGCAAGGCTACACCTTC | CASSSTLTVLGMGLQGYTF
TRBJ2-7 | TRBV27 | . | TRBD1 | TGTGCCAGCAGTCCTTCCGGGACAGCACCCTACGAGCAGTACTTC | CASSPSGTAPYEQYF
TRBJ1-2 | TRBV11-2 | . | . | TGTGCCAGCAGCTACCCTAGGAGAGGAACCTATGGCTACACCTTC | CASSYPRRGTYGYTF
TRBJ1-6 | TRBV7-9 | . | . | TGTGCCAGCAGCACAGGGAGGGGCAGCGGTTCACCCCTCCACTTT | CASSTGRGSGSPLHF
TRBJ2-4 | TRBV7-2 | once | TRBD2 | TGTGCCAGCAGCGCCCCACAAGAGACCCCGGGGGGAAACATTCAGTACTTC | CASSAPQETPGGNIQYF
TRBJ1-2 | TRBV4-1 | . | . | TGCGCCAGCAGCCCAGGGCAGGGGAGATGGGGTGGCTACACCTTC | CASSPGQGRWGGYTF
TRBJ1-6 | TRBV7-8 | . | . | TGTGCCAGCAGCTTATCGGGGAGCAATTCACCCCTCCACTTT | CASSLSGSNSPLHF
TRBJ1-2 | TRBV7-2 | . | . | TGTGCCAGCAGCTTCGGCTATGGCTACACCTTC | CASSFGYGYTF
TRBJ1-2 | TRBV4-1 | . | . | TGCGCCAGCAGCCAAGTAACCACAGAGGAGGATGGCTACACCTTC | CASSQVTTEEDGYTF
TRBJ2-3 | TRBV4-1 | . | TRBD2 | TGCGCCAGCAGCCACAAGGGACTAGTTGGATCAGATACGCAGTATTTT | CASSHKGLVGSDTQYF
TRBJ1-2 | TRBV5-1 | . | . | TGCGCCAGCAGCCCCGGGGAGGGCTACACCTTC | CASSPGEGYTF
TRBJ1-5 | TRBV6-1 | . | TRBD1 | TGTGCCAGCAGTGGGGGGTCGGACAGGACAAATCAGCCCCAGCATTTT | CASSGGSDRTNQPQHF
TRBJ1-2 | TRBV6-5 | . | . | TGTGCCAGCAGTTACGACAGATATGGCTACACCTTC | CASSYDRYGYTF
TRBJ1-1 | TRBV9 | . | . | TGTGCCAGCAGCGTAGTGGGGGCAGACGAACCCAGCACTGAAGCTTTCTTT | CASSVVGADEPSTEAFF
TRBJ2-7 | TRBV7-8 | once | TRBD1 | TGTGCCAGCAGCCCCACACGGGACAGGGGAGTCTACGAGCAGTACTTC | CASSPTRDRGVYEQYF
TRBJ1-4 | TRBV27 | . | . | TGTGCCAGCAGTTTAGAAACAGGGCCTACACCGCGAAAACTGTTTTTT | CASSLETGPTPRKLFF
TRBJ1-1 | TRBV27 | . | . | TGTGCCAGCAGTTATACGGGGAACACTGAAGCTTTCTTT | CASSYTGNTEAFF
TRBJ1-2 | TRBV28 | . | TRBD1 | TGTGCCAGCAGTTTGTCCGGGACAGGGGCCGCTGGCTACACCTTC | CASSLSGTGAAGYTF
TRBJ2-5 | TRBV29-1 | few | . | TGCAGCGCACAGGGTTCAGTTGAGACCCAGTACTTC | CSAQGSVETQYF